This T cell receptor (beta chain) was sequenced in a study of cytomegalovirus exposure and HLA in healthy donors (TCRdb year 2017). Study-level background: In an earlier analysis of under 750 of the donors, roughly 300 Gb of sequence data and 90 million to 120 million unique TCR beta sequences from 150 million to 200 million T cells were reported. An early release covering just under 650 HLA-typed donors comprised approximately 290 gigabases of sequencing data and around 80 million unique TCR sequences. The genetic ancestry cluster associated with self-reported Caucasian donors included over 80% of the 398 genotyped donors. The study aimed to test whether signatures of past pathogen exposure could be identified by cataloging public T cell receptors. The T cell repertoires of 670 or so subjects were profiled by immunosequencing and related to cytomegalovirus serostatus. A separate validation cohort of over a hundred different subjects was used in addition to the roughly 700-subject first cohort. The study combined high-throughput TCR immunosequencing, statistical association of individual TCRs with disease status, and machine learning to predict cytomegalovirus infection status. A later analysis re-examined previously published TCR beta repertoires from just over 650 donors and added high-resolution HLA genotyping to investigate patterns of TCR occurrence. Rather than drawing on any new phenotypic data, the later analysis identified candidate immune exposures from TCR beta sequences and the way those sequences occurred across donors. In an earlier analysis of 550 to 700 of the donors, high-throughput TCR beta sequencing was used to judge whether each TCR beta V gene segment behaved as functional or pseudogenic. Alongside the repertoire data, information on donor age, sex, ethnicity and CMV serostatus was compiled. Genome-wide SNP genotypes for about three fifths of the roughly 670 donors were used in a later genetic analysis, which treated that subset as a discovery cohort. Every discovery cohort repertoire had been produced on one sequencing platform. HLA typing covered class I and class II loci at four-digit resolution. The number of donors typed differed by locus, with about 629-630 for A, B, C, DRB1 and DQB1, roughly 520 for DQA1, under 610 for DPA1, and around 460 for DPB1. Because of strong linkage in the cohort, five DR-DQ haplotypes were treated as single units for association and clustering. Among about 410 genotyped donors of the cohort, an average of roughly 230,000 unique TCR beta nucleotide sequences was sequenced per donor, of which roughly 17% were non-productive. What the study reported, not specific to this receptor: A cluster of highly shared sequence variants was judged likely to be a technical artifact of the sequencing pipeline. Broadly in line with IMGT annotations, most TCR beta V segments showed up in productive rearrangements about 90% or about 30% of the time in an earlier analysis of roughly 590 of the donors. Because some donors lacked HLA typing at each locus, the association tests relied only on the typed subset. Roughly uniform sequencing depth across donors was assumed in presence/absence analyses, although this assumption may not hold. Strong co-occurrence of HLA alleles, especially DR and DQ, made assigning TCR associations to individual alleles difficult. Linkage disequilibrium might explain the correlated functional status among segregating V segments, but an unknown experimental factor could not be excluded. Immune exposure information for the cohort was limited to CMV serostatus. In a later analysis, HLA-associated TCR beta chains were found to be more clonally expanded and to have lower generation probabilities than equally common non-associated chains. A further reported finding was that TCR beta sequences accurately predicted the HLA-A and HLA-B alleles for most subjects in the first cohort. The classifier was reported to diagnose cytomegalovirus status with high specificity and sensitivity in both the original and validation cohorts. This cohort had only TCR beta chains sequenced, and the lack of alpha or paired-chain data limited which features could be detected. A later analysis found that most CMV-associated TCR beta chains appeared HLA-restricted, with HLA associations seemingly driven largely by CMV exposure. In vitro tests confirmed that a few of the cytomegalovirus-associated TCR beta chains recognize cytomegalovirus antigens. According to a later genetic analysis, donors in an Asian-associated ancestry cluster had fewer N-insertions in productive TCRs than the approximately 630-donor mean. In a later analysis, around 17,000 TCR beta sequences were associated with specific HLA alleles at a false discovery rate of 0.05. Some IMGT-functional V segments, including TRBV6-2 and TRBV6-3, could not be distinguished by the 87-base-pair reads and were therefore excluded. Across donors, most TCR sequences were observed very rarely, whereas some public TCRs were present in many individuals. A later analysis reported that several top co-occurrence clusters appeared linked to parvovirus B19, influenza, CMV and Epstein-Barr virus. According to a later analysis, TCR association rates differed among HLA loci, with DRB1 alleles showing the most associated TCRs and HLA-C alleles showing the fewest. The study listed 150 to 200 TCR beta chains as associated with cytomegalovirus. An association between a missense DCLRE1C variant and V-gene and J-gene trimming of TCR beta chains was found in a later genetic analysis and replicated in an independent cohort. The authors suggested that the approach could potentially be generalized to other disease states and immunological phenotypes. Because counts were too low, 15 or so rarely observed V segments, including chromosome 9 orphons, were excluded from the earlier analysis of 587 of the donors.

Regarding this clone: This receptor's antigen is unknown. Within one base of it there is no much larger clone, and no base qualities were kept.

The library was produced with the immunoSEQ multiplex PCR assay. The multiplex PCR relied on a mix of 60 forward primers for TCR Vbeta segments and 13 reverse primers for TCR Jbeta segments. Amplification of the CDR3 region of rearranged TCR beta genes was performed with a multiplex PCR assay on genomic DNA. The amplified TCR beta libraries were sequenced on the Illumina HiSeq System as 87-base-pair reads. The authors' analysis ran thus. A later analysis tallied tens of millions of unique TCR beta chains across the 700 or so repertoires, and about 10 million of those chains were shared by two or more donors. Raw reads were error-corrected and collapsed into unique sequences with a nearest-neighbor algorithm that merged closely related sequences to remove PCR and sequencing errors. CDR3 sequences were aligned to IMGT reference sequences to assign V, D and J gene segments. For a sequence to be retained, at least a six-nucleotide match to both a V gene segment and a J gene segment was required. A rearrangement counted as productive if the CDR3 had no stop codons and remained in frame with V and J, and every other rearrangement counted as non-productive. Following IMGT convention, CDR3 was defined as the stretch from the second conserved V-encoded cysteine to the conserved J-encoded phenylalanine. The earlier analysis of 587 of the donors excluded sequences that lacked an unambiguous match to a single V gene segment. In an earlier analysis of approximately 610 of the donors, V segments were called functional above 56.7% productive rearrangements and were called segregating when the between-donor standard deviation exceeded 5%. A statistical classification framework was built to diagnose cytomegalovirus status from the catalog of TCR beta chain sequences. V and J gene assignment, in a later analysis, came from comparing TCR nucleotide sequences with IMGT/GENE-DB human TR gene sequences. Using the TCRdist pipeline, a later analysis assigned CDR3 sequences along with most-parsimonious VDJ recombination scenarios. In a later analysis, every TCR beta chain was defined by the combination of its CDR3 amino acid sequence and its V-gene family, and reads without a unique V-gene family were dropped. To address suspected cross-contamination and a sequencing artifact, a later analysis removed several hundred highly shared, low-generation-probability nucleotide sequences. For each public chain, a later analysis derived a clonal expansion index from normalized ranks of inferred template counts within each repertoire. In a later analysis, generation probabilities were computed using a VDJ recombination model fitted to out-of-frame rearrangements, and the results were checked against IGoR. In a later analysis, TCR-TCR, TCR-HLA and TCR-CMV co-occurrence was scored with hypergeometric tests, and a repertoire-size bias correction was applied to TCR pairs. A later analysis estimated false discovery rates by permuting HLA or CMV assignments 20 times. A later analysis grouped co-occurring TCRs with DBSCAN, adding TCRdist sequence similarity when clustering within HLA-allele-positive subsets. Repertoires with fewer than 30,000 or more than 120,000 public chains were left out of co-occurrence clustering, as were roughly five repertoires with anomalous nucleotide sharing. Here the immuneACCESS table is served through TCRdb, limited to in-frame sequences with V and J called. Missing clones are a known gap in these copies; in checked studies unresolved V genes cover under half, and the rest lacks a known reason. V and J calls plus clone size are reproduced from that table; the DNA served to infer D and trimming. The sample includes roughly 34,000 clones, with 75% to 90% observed a single time. In total, the top ten clones hold 5% to 6.5% of the sample.

The V and J ends are trimmed by 0 bases and 2 bases, leaving 17 bases between them. Reading the germline V gene gives CDR1 SQVTM and CDR2 ANQGSEA. The CDR3, cysteine through phenylalanine, is 16 amino acids long. CDR3 DNA only is kept here, 48 bases in frame from base 1. The cohort consisted of some 670 healthy bone marrow donors. At the time of sampling, all cohort members were nominally healthy, though unrecorded immune exposures were likely present. The donor tested CMV seronegative, placing the donor among the approximately 360 seronegative members of the cohort. A peripheral blood sample was collected from each donor, and TCR beta sequencing was performed on peripheral blood mononuclear cells. The Qiagen DNeasy Blood Extraction Kit was used to extract genomic DNA from the blood cell samples.

The sample was PBMCs. This TCR was recovered from a male donor in good health and CMV-seronegative. Recombination joined TRBV29-1 with TRBJ2-7; the D gene cannot be named for sure. Here the CDR3 is given as CSVEDLNLDITYEQYF. The DNA sequence is as follows: TGCAGCGTTGAAGATCTCAACCTCGACATCACCTACGAGCAGTACTTC.